This TCR beta chain appears in the sequencing data of a study of T cell repertoires in cytomegalovirus infection. Looking at the study overall: The public TCR beta signatures pointed to both CMV infection and matching HLA type.

Using its own MiXCR run on the reads, TCRdb lists one record per CDR3 protein. The sample gives 450,000 to 550,000 distinct CDR3 sequences, more than 15% of which show up once; about 24% is in the top ten. V shed 6 bases, J shed 5 bases, and the junction held 7 bases outside the gene matches. The germline V gene encodes CDR1 MDHEN and CDR2 SYDVKM. The CDR3 totals 16 residues. Findings and caveats of the study: Identification of carriers of CMV plus the relevant HLA was achieved through cumulative public TCR beta family frequency. In two of eight donors, the top clonotype was HLA-C-restricted CMV-specific.

This clonotype has a count of ten or more. The target antigen is unknown. The receptor was isolated from a human donor in good health (CMV status not recorded). Some clones in this sample may be carry-over from other donors' samples. The chain combines TRBV28 with TRBJ2-3; 14 bases are a match to TRBD2. Sample: CD8+ T cells from PBMCs. CDR3 nucleotides: TGTGCCAGCAGCCCGGGGACTAGCGGGAGCCAAGATACGCAGTATTTT. It codes for CASSPGTSGSQDTQYF.